The 24 T cell receptor beta chains listed next were all sequenced from one sample in a study of shared clonotypes between healthy human individuals. Profiled with immunoSEQ multiplex PCR; TCRdb holds only in-frame clones, not every one. The repertoire holds about 490,000 clones, with roughly four fifths as singletons. The sample taken for sequencing was PBMCs. The origin of the receptors is a woman between 40 and 50 years old in good health. Some clones in this sample may be carry-over from other donors' samples.

The chain combines TRBV5-1 with TRBJ2-1; TRBD2 matches at 9 bases. The germline V gene encodes CDR1 SGHRS and CDR2 YFSETQ. Germline trimming cut 4 bases from V and 4 bases from J; bases unmatched to any gene: 6. CDR3 length: 15 residues. CDR3 sequence reads: CASSLLAGRYNEQFF. CDR3 DNA sequence: TGCGCCAGCAGCCTCCTAGCGGGAAGGTACAATGAGCAGTTCTTC.

The gene calls are TRBV7-8 and TRBJ2-7; D tentatively fits TRBD1 or TRBD2 (5 bases each). The CDR3 spans 13 residues. V shed 5 bases and J shed 3 bases, with 11 bases lying between them. Looked up from germline, CDR1 is SGHVS and CDR2 is FQNEAQ. The CDR3 sequence is CASSGTILYEQYF. The CDR3 bases are TGTGCCAGCAGCGGGACCATTCTCTACGAGCAGTACTTC.

The chain uses TRBV28 and TRBJ2-1, with D unclear. This CDR3 comprises 12 residues. Trimming removed 2 bases at V and 5 bases at J, with 4 bases between. Germline assignment: CDR1 MDHEN and CDR2 SYDVKM. This chain's CDR3 is CASSLGDNEQFF. The CDR3 nucleotides read TGTGCCAGCAGTTTAGGTGACAATGAGCAGTTCTTC.

V gene TRBV4-1 combines with J gene TRBJ2-5; 12 nucleotides line up with TRBD2. This CDR3 has 16 residues. Germline V gene sequence: CDR1 MGHRA, CDR2 YSYEKL. After removal of 1 base from V and 5 bases from J, the junction contained 5 bases not matched to a gene. CDR3 sequence (DNA): TGCGCCAGCAGCCAAGTGTGGACTAGCGGGAAGGAGACCCAGTACTTC. This sequence encodes CASSQVWTSGKETQYF.

The chain employs TRBV6-1 and TRBJ2-2, with TRBD1 matching 7 bases. V shed 6 bases, J shed 7 bases, and the junction held 5 bases outside the gene matches. This CDR3 contains 13 residues. CDR1 is MNHNS, CDR2 SASEGT, per germline. In DNA form, the CDR3 reads TGTGCCAGCAGCCAGGGGGAAGGCGGGGAGCTGTTTTTT. This gives the protein CASSQGEGGELFF.

The genes are TRBV7-9 and TRBJ2-1, with 7 nucleotides matching TRBD1. The ends lost 5 bases at V and 6 bases at J; junction bases unmatched: 7. The CDR3 has 14 residues. The germline V gene has CDR1 SEHNR and CDR2 FQNEAQ (reference sequence). The CDR3 DNA reads as TGTGCCAGCAGCCCGCACGACAGGGTCAATGAGCAGTTCTTC. Its protein product is CASSPHDRVNEQFF.

The chain has TRBV28 and TRBJ2-1, with 15 bases aligning to TRBD2. Germline CDR1 and CDR2: MDHEN and SYDVKM. The CDR3 consists of 15 residues. The V segment lost 5 bases and the J segment 8 bases; nucleotides outside the gene matches: 4. The DNA of the CDR3 is TGTGCCAGCAGTACCGGGACTAGCGGGAGGCATGAGCAGTTCTTC. It is translated as CASSTGTSGRHEQFF.

As concerns this clone: Other DNA sequences in the same sample also yield this CDR3. The rearrangement joins TRBV7-7 to TRBJ2-1; TRBD2 aligns across 12 bases. The ends lost 4 bases at V and 5 bases at J; junction bases unmatched: 3. This CDR3 comprises 15 residues. CDR1 and CDR2 (germline): SSHAT, FNYEAQ (reference sequence). The DNA for the CDR3 is TGTGCCAGCAGCTCTCTAGCGGGAGGGCACAATGAGCAGTTCTTC. As protein: CASSSLAGGHNEQFF. Drawing the rest from reference TRBV7-7 and TRBJ2-1, the complete variable domain is GAGVSQSPRYKVTKRGQDVTLRCDPISSHATLYWYQQALGQGPEFLTYFNYEAQPDKSGLPSDRFSAERPEGSISTLTIQRTEQRDSAMYRCASSSLAGGHNEQFFGPGTRLTVL.

The rearrangement links TRBV9 to TRBJ2-3; 9 bases line up with TRBD1. V gave up 4 bases and J gave up 2 bases; unmatched junction bases: 8. The CDR3 contains 16 residues. CDR1 SGDLS and CDR2 YYNGEE come from the germline V gene. DNA of the CDR3: TGTGCCAGCAGCCCCCGCGGGGACAGGGCCACAGATACGCAGTATTTT. It yields the protein CASSPRGDRATDTQYF.

V gene TRBV20-1 combines with J gene TRBJ2-5; D is unresolved. In germline, CDR1 is DFQATT, CDR2 SNEGSKA (reference sequence). CDR3 length: 11 amino acids. V lost 2 bases, J lost 2 bases, and 3 bases lay in between. Here the CDR3 reads CSARQQETQYF. CDR3 sequence (DNA): TGCAGTGCTAGACAGCAAGAGACCCAGTACTTC.

This chain connects TRBV6-5 to TRBJ2-1; 8 bases align to TRBD2. The V gene end was trimmed by 2 bases and the J gene end by 6 bases; junction bases not matched to a gene: 6. The CDR3 sequence is 15 residues long. Per the germline V gene, CDR1 is MNHEY and CDR2 is SVGAGI. The CDR3 loop reads CASSYQAGVVNEQFF. DNA of the CDR3: TGTGCCAGCAGTTACCAAGCGGGAGTAGTCAATGAGCAGTTCTTC.

The V and J genes are TRBV30 and TRBJ2-1; TRBD2 matches 8 bases. V lost 5 bases and J lost 4; bases outside the gene matches: 4. The germline V gene has CDR1 GTSNPN and CDR2 SVGIG (reference sequence). This CDR3 has 13 residues. The CDR3 nucleotides read TGTGCCTGGTCGACTAGCGTGTACAATGAGCAGTTCTTC. Its protein is CAWSTSVYNEQFF. The full variable domain, its missing parts supplied by reference TRBV30 and TRBJ2-1, is SQTIHQWPATLVQPVGSPLSLECTVEGTSNPNLYWYRQAAGRGLQLLFYSVGIGQISSEVPQNLSASRPQDRQFILSSKKLLLSDSGFYLCAWSTSVYNEQFFGPGTRLTVL.

The chain has TRBV30 and TRBJ1-1; possibly TRBD1 for D (5 bases). This CDR3 spans 13 amino acids. Germline V CDR1 and CDR2: GTSNPN, SVGIG (reference sequence). The V and J ends lost 3 bases and 3 bases respectively, with 11 bases between them. CDR3 residues: CAWSGRAYTEAFF. As DNA, the CDR3 is TGTGCCTGGAGCGGCAGGGCCTACACTGAAGCTTTCTTT.

The CDR3 loop reads CASSQLQGSFTEAFF. The CDR3 nucleotides read TGCGCCAGCAGCCAATTACAGGGGTCCTTCACTGAAGCTTTCTTT. The chain couples TRBV4-1 to TRBJ1-1; 7 nucleotides agree with TRBD1. This CDR3 has 15 amino acids. CDR1 is MGHRA, CDR2 YSYEKL, per germline. V shed 2 bases, J shed 4 bases, and the junction held 7 bases outside the gene matches.

This rearrangement joins TRBV4-1 to TRBJ2-5; maybe TRBD1 (5 bases). This CDR3 contains 14 residues. With 2 bases removed from V and 4 bases from J, the gap between germline ends came to 11 bases. The germline V gene encodes CDR1 MGHRA and CDR2 YSYEKL. The DNA for the CDR3 is TGCGCCAGCAGCCAACAGGGTATGAGAGAGACCCAGTACTTC. It codes for CASSQQGMRETQYF.

The chain links TRBV9 to TRBJ2-5; 7 nucleotides match TRBD1. The CDR3 contains 15 residues. The V segment lost 0 bases and the J segment 2 bases; nucleotides outside the gene matches: 4. Germline CDR1 SGDLS, CDR2 YYNGEE. Here the CDR3 reads CASSVAGQMQETQYF. The CDR3 DNA reads TGTGCCAGCAGCGTAGCGGGACAGATGCAAGAGACCCAGTACTTC.

This clone was observed a handful of times. Other DNA sequences of this sample code for an identical CDR3. This chain joins TRBV4-3 and TRBJ2-2; the D is unclear. V was pared by 3 bases and J by 2 bases, with 4 bases between. Germline V gene sequence: CDR1 LGHNA, CDR2 YSLEER. CDR3 length equals 13 residues. The CDR3 DNA is TGCGCCAGCAGCCAGCGCAACACCGGGGAGCTGTTTTTT. Protein sequence: CASSQRNTGELFF.

This clone was observed a handful of times. The V and J genes are TRBV5-1 and TRBJ2-7; TRBD2 matches 8 bases. CDR3 length: 14 residues. Germline trimming cut 7 bases from V and 5 bases from J; bases unmatched to any gene: 11. Per the germline V gene, CDR1 is SGHRS and CDR2 is YFSETQ. CDR3 DNA sequence: TGCGCCAGCCGCTGGGGGGAGCGGGAGAACGAGCAGTACTTC. Its protein is CASRWGERENEQYF.

The V gene is TRBV11-2, the J gene TRBJ2-5; no clear D. From germline, CDR1 is SGHAT and CDR2 FQNNGV. V lost 0 bases, J lost 2 bases, and 13 bases lay in between. The CDR3 runs to 16 residues. CDR3 in amino acids: CASSLDLAALQETQYF. The DNA for the CDR3 is TGTGCCAGCAGCTTAGATTTGGCAGCGTTACAAGAGACCCAGTACTTC.

Only a few counts were recorded for this clone. The V and J genes are TRBV5-4 and TRBJ2-2, with TRBD1 matching over 7 bases. Germline V gives CDR1 SGHNT, CDR2 YYREEE (reference sequence). This CDR3 region has 16 residues. Trimming took 7 bases from V and 2 from J; bases not matched to a gene: 11. This CDR3 is CASYRHQGENTGELFF. In DNA form, the CDR3 reads TGTGCCAGCTACCGACATCAGGGGGAAAACACCGGGGAGCTGTTTTTT.

V is TRBV5-6 and J is TRBJ2-7; D is possibly TRBD1 (6 bases). V was clipped by 1 base and J by 1 base, with 12 bases between them. Germline V lookup: CDR1 SGHDT, CDR2 YYEEEE. The CDR3 extends over 15 amino acids. CDR3 sequence: CASSLYREYSYEQYF. In DNA, the CDR3 is TGTGCCAGCAGCTTGTACAGGGAATATTCCTACGAGCAGTACTTC. Using reference TRBV5-6 and TRBJ2-7 for the parts outside the CDR3, the full variable domain is DAGVTQSPTHLIKTRGQQVTLRCSPKSGHDTVSWYQQALGQGPQFIFQYYEEEERQRGNFPDRFSGHQFPNYSSELNVNALLLGDSALYLCASSLYREYSYEQYFGPGTRLTVT.

This chain joins TRBV7-2 and TRBJ2-3, with 10 positions matching TRBD2. The CDR3 contains 15 residues. J was trimmed by 4 bases and V by 3 bases; bases with no gene match: 4. Germline V gene sequence: CDR1 SGHTA, CDR2 FQGNSA. The CDR3 reads CASSFALAGADTQYF. Here the CDR3 DNA reads TGTGCCAGCAGCTTTGCTCTAGCGGGAGCAGATACGCAGTATTTT.

CDR3 in amino acids: CASSSTGTTAYEQYF. Written as DNA, the CDR3 is TGCGCCAGCAGCTCGACCGGGACTACGGCCTACGAGCAGTACTTC. The J gene is TRBJ2-5, the V gene TRBV5-1, with 7 bases identical to TRBD2. The end of the DNA aligns better with TRBJ2-7, so the J call may be wrong. The length of the CDR3 is 15 residues. CDR1 SGHRS and CDR2 YFSETQ come from the germline V gene.

The chain recombines TRBV10-2 with TRBJ1-1; a possible D gene is TRBD1 (5 bases). Germline V gene sequence: CDR1 WSHSY, CDR2 SAAADI. Trimming removed 0 bases from V and 5 bases from J, with 10 bases in between. The CDR3 contains 14 residues. The CDR3 loop is CASSESIGETEAFF. The DNA for the CDR3 is TGCGCCAGCAGTGAGTCGATAGGGGAGACTGAAGCTTTCTTT.